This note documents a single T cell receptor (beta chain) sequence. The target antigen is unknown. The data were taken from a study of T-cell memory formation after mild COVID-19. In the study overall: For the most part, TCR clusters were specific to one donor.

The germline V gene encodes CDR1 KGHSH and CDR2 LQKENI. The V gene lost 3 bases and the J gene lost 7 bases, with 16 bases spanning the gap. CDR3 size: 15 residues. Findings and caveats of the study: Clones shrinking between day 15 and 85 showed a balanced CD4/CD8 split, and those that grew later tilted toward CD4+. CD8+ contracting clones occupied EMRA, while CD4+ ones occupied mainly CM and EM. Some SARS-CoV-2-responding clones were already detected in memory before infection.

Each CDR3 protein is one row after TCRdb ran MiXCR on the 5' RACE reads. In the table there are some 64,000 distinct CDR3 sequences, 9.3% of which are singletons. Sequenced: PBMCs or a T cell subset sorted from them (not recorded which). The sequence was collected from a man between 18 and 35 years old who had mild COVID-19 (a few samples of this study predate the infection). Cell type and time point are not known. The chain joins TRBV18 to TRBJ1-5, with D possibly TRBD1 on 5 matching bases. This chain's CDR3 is CASSPSGGAEQPQHF. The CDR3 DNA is TGTGCCAGCTCACCGTCGGGAGGGGCTGAACAGCCCCAGCATTTT.